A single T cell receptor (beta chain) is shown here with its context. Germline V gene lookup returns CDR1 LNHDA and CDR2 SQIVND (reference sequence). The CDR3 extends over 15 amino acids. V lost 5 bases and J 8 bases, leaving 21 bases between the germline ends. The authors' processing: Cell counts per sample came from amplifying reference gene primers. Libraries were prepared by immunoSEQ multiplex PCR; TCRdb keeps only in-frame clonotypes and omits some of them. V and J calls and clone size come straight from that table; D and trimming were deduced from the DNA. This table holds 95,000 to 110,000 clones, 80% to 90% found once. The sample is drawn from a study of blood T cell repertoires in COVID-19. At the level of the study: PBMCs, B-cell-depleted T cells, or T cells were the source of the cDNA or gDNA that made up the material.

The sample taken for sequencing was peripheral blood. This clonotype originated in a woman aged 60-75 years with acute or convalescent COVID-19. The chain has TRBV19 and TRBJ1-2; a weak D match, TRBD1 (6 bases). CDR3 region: CASSLLPGQPFGYTF. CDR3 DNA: TGTGCCAGTAGTCTACTTCCGGGACAACCTTTCGGCTACACCTTC.